The sample holds many counts of the clone carrying this TCR beta chain. The antigen is not known. Each CDR3 protein gets one entry after TCRdb re-called the reads with MiXCR. Of about 700,000 distinct CDR3 sequences listed, around 32% are singletons. These data belong to a study of T cell repertoires in cytomegalovirus infection. Study-wide background: Public TCR beta signatures were indicative of both CMV infection and a matching HLA type. Study-wide results and caveats: HLA-C-restricted CMV-specific TCR beta clonotypes prevailed in the ex vivo response.

Germline V gene sequence: CDR1 SGHTA, CDR2 FQGNSA. The CDR3 contains 12 residues. V was cut by 6 bases and J by 3 bases, with 8 bases left in between. The rearrangement links TRBV7-2 to TRBJ1-2, with D perhaps TRBD1 (5 bases). The sample was cultured PBMCs, taken from culture after CMV antigen stimulation. The origin of this receptor is a human donor in good health (CMV status not recorded). Some clones in this sample may be carry-over from other donors' samples. The CDR3 coding sequence is TGTGCCAGCAGTCCAGGGTACTATGGCTACACCTTC. Amino acids: CASSPGYYGYTF.